This is a list of T cell receptor beta chains from one sample in a study of CD8 T cells in ankylosing spondylitis. Via MiXCR, TCRdb re-called the 5' RACE reads, giving one row per CDR3 protein. The profile shows a few hundred thousand distinct CDR3 sequences, about 20% of them singletons. The sample taken for sequencing was blood, either unsorted or a sorted T cell fraction (not recorded which). These TCRs come from a female donor with ankylosing spondylitis or in good health (not recorded which). CDR3s include the opening cysteine and the closing phenylalanine or tryptophan. A D gene is named only where the DNA matches it firmly. Clone size is given for some rows only: seen once, a few or many times, or a class if the clone is expanded.

TRBV6-1	NA	TRBD2	TRBJ2-1	TGTGCCAGCAGTAGCCTTGGCGGGAGGCTTGGTGAGCAGTTCTTC	CASSSLGGRLGEQFF
TRBV29-1	NA	TRBD1	TRBJ2-7	TGCAGCGTTTCCTCGGGACAGGGACCTCACGGGCAGTACTTC	CSVSSGQGPHGQYF
TRBV5-1	NA	TRBD1	TRBJ2-3	TGCGCCAGCAGCTTTTGGGCCAGGACAGGAAGCACAGATACGCAGTATTTT	CASSFWARTGSTDTQYF
TRBV20-1	NA	NA	TRBJ2-3	TGCAGTGCTCCCAGACTACCTAGCACAGATACGCAGTATTTT	CSAPRLPSTDTQYF
TRBV7-9	once	TRBD2	TRBJ2-1	TGTGCCAGCGGCTTATATAGCGGGAGGGATTTTGAGCAGTTCTTC	CASGLYSGRDFEQFF
TRBV6-1	many	TRBD2	TRBJ2-1	TGTGCCAGCACTCGGACTAGCGGGGGCTCCTACAATGAGCAGTTCTTC	CASTRTSGGSYNEQFF
TRBV4-3	NA	NA	TRBJ2-3	TGCGCCAGCAGCCAAGTTTGGTACAACACAGATACGCAGTATTTT	CASSQVWYNTDTQYF
TRBV3-1	NA	NA	TRBJ2-7	TGTGCCAGAAGCGAGGGGCCCTCGAGCTCCTACGAGCAGTACTTC	CARSEGPSSSYEQYF
TRBV25-1	NA	NA	TRBJ2-1	TGTGCCAGCAGTGAATTTTATTCCGGGTTCAATGAGCAGTTCTTC	CASSEFYSGFNEQFF
TRBV7-9	NA	NA	TRBJ1-4	TGTGCCAGCAGCTTAGTCTCAGGGACAACTAATGAAAAACTGTTTTTT	CASSLVSGTTNEKLFF
TRBV7-9	few	TRBD2	TRBJ2-3	TGTGCCAGCAGCTTCGAGGGAGGGAGCACAGATACGCAGTATTTT	CASSFEGGSTDTQYF
TRBV20-1	few	TRBD1	TRBJ1-4	TGCAGTGCTATGACAGGGATGGGGACTAATGAAAAACTGTTTTTT	CSAMTGMGTNEKLFF
TRBV12-3/TRBV12-4	NA	NA	TRBJ2-1	TGTGCCAGCAGTTCCAGCGGAGGGCCCAACAATGAGCAGTTCTTC	CASSSSGGPNNEQFF
TRBV7-2	NA	NA	TRBJ1-1	TGTGCCAGCAGCTTAAAATCCAGGGGAATAAGTAACACTGAAGCTTTCTTT	CASSLKSRGISNTEAFF
TRBV20-1	few	NA	TRBJ2-6	TGCAGTGCTAGAGCCCCAGCAGCCTCTGGGGCCAACGTCCTGACTTTC	CSARAPAASGANVLTF
TRBV12-3/TRBV12-4	NA	TRBD1	TRBJ1-4	TGTGCCAGCAGCTATTGGACAGGCAAATCTGAAAAACTGTTTTTT	CASSYWTGKSEKLFF
TRBV7-8	few	NA	TRBJ2-1	TGTGCCAGCAGCTTAGCCAGACATTCCTACAATGAGCAGTTCTTC	CASSLARHSYNEQFF
TRBV10-3	NA	TRBD2	TRBJ2-5	TGTGCCATCAGTGAGGCCAGCGGGAGAACGGAGACCCAGTACTTC	CAISEASGRTETQYF
TRBV3-1	NA	TRBD2	TRBJ2-7	TGTGCCAGCAGCCCGAACCTAGCGGGAGATCTGTACTTC	CASSPNLAGDLYF
TRBV7-2	many	TRBD2	TRBJ2-1	TGTGCCAGCACCTTACGACTAGCGGGAGAAGAGGAGCAGTTCTTC	CASTLRLAGEEEQFF
TRBV6-1	NA	TRBD2	TRBJ2-3	TGTGCCAGCAGCTCTACCGGGAGGCCTAGCACAGATACGCAGTATTTT	CASSSTGRPSTDTQYF
TRBV10-3	NA	NA	TRBJ2-2	TGTGCCACCCTCGTAGAGGCTCGAGGTGTGGACACCGGGGAGCTGTTTTTT	CATLVEARGVDTGELFF
TRBV29-1	many	NA	TRBJ1-1	TGCAGCGTTGTGTCAGTGAACACTGAAGCTTTCTTT	CSVVSVNTEAFF
TRBV20-1	NA	TRBD1	TRBJ2-6	TGCAGTGCTCAGACAGGGACTGGGGCCAACGTCCTGACTTTC	CSAQTGTGANVLTF
TRBV13	few	TRBD1	TRBJ1-1	TGTGCCAGCAGCACCCGCAGGGGGTATGAAGCTTTCTTT	CASSTRRGYEAFF
TRBV20-1	NA	NA	TRBJ2-7	TGCAGTGCTAGTCCTTCGACAGGAGCCTACGAGCAGTACTTC	CSASPSTGAYEQYF
TRBV10-3	NA	NA	TRBJ1-2	TGTGCCATCAGCGATGACAGTCTGAACCTCTATGGCTACACCTTC	CAISDDSLNLYGYTF
TRBV20-1	NA	TRBD2	TRBJ2-1	TGCAGTGTCACACCCATCCGACTAGCGGGAACGGGGCAGAATGAGCAGTTCTTC	CSVTPIRLAGTGQNEQFF
TRBV5-1	NA	NA	TRBJ2-1	TGCGCCAGCAGCTCAGGACTGAGCAATGAGCAGTTCTTC	CASSSGLSNEQFF
TRBV6-5	few	NA	TRBJ2-7	TGTGCCAGCAGTTACTACGGTTACGAGCAGTACTTC	CASSYYGYEQYF
TRBV20-1	few	NA	TRBJ2-5	TGCAGTGCTAGAGATCGGGTGCTTCCCTCTTACCAGTACTTC	CSARDRVLPSYQYF
TRBV7-2	few	TRBD1	TRBJ2-5	TGTGCCAGCAGCCCGGGACAGGGAATAGTTGAGACCCAGTACTTC	CASSPGQGIVETQYF
TRBV11-2	many	TRBD2	TRBJ2-1	TGTGCCAGCAGCTTAGATCTAATCGGACTAGGGTCCTACAATGAGCAGTTCTTC	CASSLDLIGLGSYNEQFF
TRBV19	NA	TRBD1	TRBJ1-2	TGTGCCACCAGGGACAGGTCGACCTATGGCTACACCTTC	CATRDRSTYGYTF
TRBV12-3/TRBV12-4	many	NA	TRBJ1-5	TGTGCCAGCAGTGTATCTGGCAATCAGCCCCAGCATTTT	CASSVSGNQPQHF
TRBV29-1	NA	TRBD2	TRBJ2-7	TGCAGCGTTGAAGGAGGACTAGCGGGAGGTTCCCACGAGCAGTACTTC	CSVEGGLAGGSHEQYF